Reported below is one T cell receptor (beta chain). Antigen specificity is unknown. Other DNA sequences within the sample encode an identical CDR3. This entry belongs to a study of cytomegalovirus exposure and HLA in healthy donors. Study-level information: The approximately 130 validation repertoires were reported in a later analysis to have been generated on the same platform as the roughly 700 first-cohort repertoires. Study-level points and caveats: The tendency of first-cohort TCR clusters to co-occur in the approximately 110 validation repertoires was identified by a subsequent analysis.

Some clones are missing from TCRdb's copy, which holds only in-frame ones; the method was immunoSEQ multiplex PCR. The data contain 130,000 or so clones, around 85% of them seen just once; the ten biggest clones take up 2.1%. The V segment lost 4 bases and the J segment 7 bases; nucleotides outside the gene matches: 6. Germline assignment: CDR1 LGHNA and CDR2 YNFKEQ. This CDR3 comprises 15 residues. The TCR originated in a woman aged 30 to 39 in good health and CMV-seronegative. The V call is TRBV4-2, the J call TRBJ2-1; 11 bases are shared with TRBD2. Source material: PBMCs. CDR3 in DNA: TGTGCCAGCAGCCTTACTAGCGGGGGTGATAATGAGCAGTTCTTC. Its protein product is CASSLTSGGDNEQFF.